The 15 T cell receptor beta chains below come from one sample, sequenced in a study of OX40 agonist ivuxolimab in advanced cancers. The library was generated by the immunoSEQ multiplex PCR assay. The source is immuneACCESS, and TCRdb retained only in-frame sequences with V and J called. Part of the clones is not carried over; for the studies checked, unresolved V genes explain less than half of this, and the remainder is unexplained. The table for this sample lists some 21,000 clones; roughly 91% of them were counted only once. The ten largest clones represent about 50% of the sample. The source material was CD4+ or CD8+ T cells sorted from blood, sampled in a trial of the OX40 agonist ivuxolimab. These receptors were taken from an adult with an advanced solid tumor such as melanoma, head and neck, liver or kidney cancer.

J is TRBJ2-2 and V is TRBV7-3; perhaps TRBD2 as D (5 bases). V lost 3 bases and J lost 1, with 15 bases in between. This CDR3 is built from 17 residues. From germline, CDR1 is SGHTA and CDR2 FQGTGA. CDR3 residues: CASSLYLETMNTGELFF. In DNA, the CDR3 is TGTGCCAGCAGCTTGTACCTTGAGACTATGAACACCGGGGAGCTGTTTTTT. The full variable domain, rest sourced from reference TRBV7-3 and TRBJ2-2, is GAGVSQTPSNKVTEKGKYVELRCDPISGHTALYWYRQSLGQGPEFLIYFQGTGAADDSGLPNDRFFAVRPEGSVSTLKIQRTERGDSAVYLCASSLYLETMNTGELFFGEGSRLTVL.

The V and J genes are TRBV28 and TRBJ2-5, with D perhaps TRBD1 (6 bases). Germline V gene sequence: CDR1 MDHEN, CDR2 SYDVKM. Trimming shortened V by 10 bases and J by 4 bases, and 10 bases separated the two germline ends. There are 11 residues in the CDR3. The CDR3, as DNA: TGTGCCATACAGGGTTTAGAGACCCAGTACTTC. Translation gives CAIQGLETQYF.

The chain carries TRBV18 and TRBJ2-7; possible D gene TRBD2, 6 bases. CDR3 length: 13 residues. Germline CDR1 KGHSH, CDR2 LQKENI. V gave up 3 bases and J gave up 5 bases, with 11 bases separating them. Here the CDR3 DNA reads TGTGCCAGCTCACCGACTAGTCTCAACGAGCAGTACTTC. Translation: CASSPTSLNEQYF.

The DNA for the CDR3 is TGCAGCGTTTTGGACGGATACTTC. Its translation is CSVLDGYF. This chain links TRBV29-1 with TRBJ2-5; D is unresolved. The CDR3 spans 8 residues. Trimming cost V 5 bases and J 14 bases, with 9 bases left between them. Germline V gene data show CDR1 as SQVTM and CDR2 as ANQGSEA.

The rearrangement links TRBV7-3 to TRBJ2-1, with 7 bases fitting TRBD2. The CDR3 sequence is 13 residues long. The germline V gene has CDR1 SGHTA and CDR2 FQGTGA. V shed 4 bases, J shed 7 bases, and the junction held 4 bases outside the gene matches. CDR3 loop: CASSWGLTNEQFF. The CDR3 region has the DNA TGTGCCAGCAGCTGGGGACTAACTAATGAGCAGTTCTTC. Full variable domain (remainder filled in from reference TRBV7-3 and TRBJ2-1): GAGVSQTPSNKVTEKGKYVELRCDPISGHTALYWYRQSLGQGPEFLIYFQGTGAADDSGLPNDRFFAVRPEGSVSTLKIQRTERGDSAVYLCASSWGLTNEQFFGPGTRLTVL.

This clone counts as large (0.1 to 1%). This chain uses TRBV19 with TRBJ1-1, with TRBD1 as a possible D gene (6 bases). The germline V and J ends were trimmed by 5 bases and 0 bases, with 10 bases remaining between them. CDR3 size: 14 residues. Per the germline V gene, CDR1 is LNHDA and CDR2 is SQIVND (reference sequence). CDR3 residues: CASSLQGMNTEAFF. CDR3 bases: TGTGCCAGTAGTTTGCAGGGGATGAACACTGAAGCTTTCTTT.

The table lists this clone with a count of one. The DNA of the CDR3 is TGTGCCAGCGCCCCCGTTGGTGCCGGAGGGGAGACCCAGTACTTC. This gives the protein CASAPVGAGGETQYF. The rearrangement uses TRBV28 and TRBJ2-5, with D perhaps matching TRBD2 (6 bases). Germline CDR1 MDHEN, CDR2 SYDVKM. This CDR3 region has 15 residues. V gave up 8 bases and J gave up 5 bases, with 21 bases separating them.

The chain links TRBV11-2 to TRBJ2-2; D is ambiguous. Germline values: CDR1 SGHAT, CDR2 FQNNGV. The CDR3 length is 14 residues. V was trimmed by 4 bases and J by 5 bases, leaving 11 bases between them. CDR3 DNA sequence: TGTGCCAGCAGCTCCCGACTGGGAACCGGGGAGCTGTTTTTT. Its translation: CASSSRLGTGELFF.

The V and J genes are TRBV7-3 and TRBJ2-2; no firm D call. The V gene lost 5 bases and the J gene lost 6 bases, with 16 bases spanning the gap. This CDR3 is built from 15 residues. Germline CDR1 is SGHTA and CDR2 is FQGTGA. CDR3 coding DNA: TGTGCCAGCAGCCTCTTCGGAGCCGGCGCCGGGGAGCTGTTTTTT. It codes for CASSLFGAGAGELFF. The variable domain in full, with the rest retrieved from reference TRBV7-3 and TRBJ2-2, is GAGVSQTPSNKVTEKGKYVELRCDPISGHTALYWYRQSLGQGPEFLIYFQGTGAADDSGLPNDRFFAVRPEGSVSTLKIQRTERGDSAVYLCASSLFGAGAGELFFGEGSRLTVL.

The chain carries TRBV7-3 and TRBJ2-2; no clear D gene. The CDR3 totals 15 residues. The ends were cut back, 1 base at V and 1 base at J, with 7 bases in the middle. The germline V gene has CDR1 SGHTA and CDR2 FQGTGA. CDR3 sequence (DNA): TGTGCCAGCAGCTTAAGGCCAGAGAACACCGGGGAGCTGTTTTTT. Translated, it gives CASSLRPENTGELFF.

V usage is TRBV9 and J usage is TRBJ2-7; maybe TRBD1 (5 bases). CDR3 length equals 14 residues. V lost 3 bases and J lost 2, with 12 bases in between. Germline values: CDR1 SGDLS, CDR2 YYNGEE. As DNA, the CDR3 is TGTGCCAGCAGCGGCCGACAGAATGCCTACGAGCAGTACTTC. It is translated as CASSGRQNAYEQYF.

This chain links TRBV27 with TRBJ2-7, with D possibly matching TRBD2 (6 bases). This CDR3 has 13 residues. V was clipped by 8 bases and J by 3 bases, with 14 bases between them. Germline V CDR1 and CDR2: MNHEY, SMNVEV (reference sequence). This CDR3 reads CASQSGTGYEQYF. CDR3 coding DNA: TGTGCCAGCCAATCCGGGACTGGCTACGAGCAGTACTTC.

The chain combines TRBV6-6 with TRBJ2-7; no clear D. Germline V gene data show CDR1 as MNHNY and CDR2 as SVGAGI (reference sequence). V was pared by 1 base and J by 7 bases, with 5 bases between. CDR3 length equals 11 residues. CDR3 sequence reads: CASSYLAEQYF. CDR3 coding DNA: TGTGCCAGCAGTTACTTGGCAGAGCAGTACTTC.

This chain connects TRBV5-8 to TRBJ2-5, with TRBD2 matching over 12 bases. TRBJ2-7 matches the DNA end more closely, so the J call is doubtful. Looked up from germline, CDR1 is SGHTS and CDR2 is YDEGEE. This CDR3 comprises 15 residues. The CDR3 coding sequence is TGTGCCAGCAGCTTGCTAGCGGGAGGGTCCTACGAGCAGTACTTC. It encodes CASSLLAGGSYEQYF.

The V and J genes are TRBV7-9 and TRBJ2-3, with D perhaps matching TRBD1 (6 bases). The CDR3 loop spans 15 amino acids. V lost 5 bases, J lost 0 bases, and 12 bases lay in between. Germline CDR1 and CDR2: SEHNR and FQNEAQ (reference sequence). The CDR3: CASSPDRTSTDTQYF. The CDR3 bases are TGTGCCAGCAGCCCGGACAGAACTAGCACAGATACGCAGTATTTT. The full variable domain, in which reference TRBV7-9 and TRBJ2-3 provide the parts outside the CDR3, is DTGVSQNPRHKITKRGQNVTFRCDPISEHNRLYWYRQTLGQGPEFLTYFQNEAQLEKSRLLSDRFSAERPKGSFSTLEIQRTEQGDSAMYLCASSPDRTSTDTQYFGPGTRLTVL.